The clone carrying this T cell receptor beta chain was detected only a few times. Its antigen is currently unknown. Sequencing used immunoSEQ multiplex PCR; TCRdb keeps in-frame clones, though not all of them. The table shows some 9,200 clones, with approximately 23% occurring only once. Treatment specified: randomized to nivolumab then ipilimumab (arm A) or the reverse (arm B). The sample is drawn from a study of sequential checkpoint blockade in melanoma. Study details: Maintenance nivolumab came after either treatment sequence. Under 25 patients had matched tumor biopsies before treatment and at week 13 after nivolumab or ipilimumab alone.

V was clipped by 4 bases and J by 11 bases, with 20 bases between them. The CDR3 sequence is 15 residues long. CDR1 and CDR2 from the germline V gene are SGHNT and YENEEA. Study findings and constraints: About 30 times likelier clinical benefit followed increased tumor T-cell fraction and clonality. In arm A, pretreatment tumor clonality was associated with response.

The sequence was collected from a human donor with melanoma. The chain combines TRBV11-3 with TRBJ1-4, with TRBD1 as a possible D gene (6 bases). The sample in question was tumor tissue (inferred from file names), obtained from a patient given nivolumab and ipilimumab in sequence. CDR3 region: CASSWTAGGPDKLFF. The CDR3 nucleotides are TGTGCCAGCAGCTGGACAGCTGGAGGGCCGGACAAACTGTTTTTT.